This T cell receptor (beta chain) was obtained from a study of identical twins. The authors used template switching to add a universal primer site and gave cDNA unique molecular identifiers. TCRdb re-called the 5' RACE reads with MiXCR, one entry per CDR3 protein. The sample holds roughly 700,000 distinct CDR3 sequences, about 9.4% seen once. Whole-study findings and limits: Invariant MAIT and iNKT cells are populations that could partly confound zero-insertion analyses. Excess sharing by twins proved weaker in beta out-of-frame sequences.

This clonotype was picked up many times. Its antigen is still unknown. V lost 0 bases, J lost 4 bases, and 4 bases stayed unmatched. Germline CDR1 SGHRS, CDR2 YFSETQ. This CDR3 has 16 amino acids. These data were also filed under a second study, of yellow fever vaccine responses in identical twins. That paper states: Vaccine T cell responses of twins reportedly seemed partly convergent and partly personalized.

The clonotype comes from a woman in her late teens or twenties in good health. V is TRBV5-1 and J is TRBJ2-1; 10 bases line up with TRBD2. Material: PBMCs. CDR3 in amino acids: CASSLGTSGVYNEQFF. CDR3 sequence (DNA): TGCGCCAGCAGCTTGGGGACTAGCGGAGTTTACAATGAGCAGTTCTTC. Drawing the rest from reference TRBV5-1 and TRBJ2-1, the complete variable domain is KAGVTQTPRYLIKTRGQQVTLSCSPISGHRSVSWYQQTPGQGLQFLFEYFSETQRNKGNFPGRFSGRQFSNSRSEMNVSTLELGDSALYLCASSLGTSGVYNEQFFGPGTRLTVL.